This passage covers 17 T cell receptor beta chains from one sample sequenced in a study of T cell responses to AZD1222 COVID-19 vaccine. Libraries were prepared by immunoSEQ multiplex PCR; TCRdb keeps only in-frame clonotypes and omits some of them. The data hold around 160,000 clones, with 92% observed a single time. Sequenced here: peripheral blood, sampled 28 days after the second AZD1222 dose. The origin of the receptors is an adult who received the AZD1222 COVID-19 vaccine.

In this sample, this clone turned up once. V gene TRBV7-3 combines with J gene TRBJ2-7, with TRBD2 as a possible D gene (6 bases). CDR1 SGHTA and CDR2 FQGTGA come from the germline V gene. The CDR3 spans 15 residues. Trimming took 5 bases from V and 0 from J, leaving 14 bases between them. The CDR3 region is CASSRGRGSSYEQYF. As DNA, the CDR3 is TGTGCCAGCAGCCGGGGCCGGGGGAGCTCCTACGAGCAGTACTTC.

V gene TRBV30 combines with J gene TRBJ1-4; the match to TRBD1 covers 10 bases. The trim removed 3 bases at V and 8 bases at J, leaving 3 bases unmatched. Germline V gene lookup returns CDR1 GTSNPN and CDR2 SVGIG (reference sequence). This CDR3 contains 13 residues. CDR3 residues: CAWRGQGKEKLFF. Written as DNA, the CDR3 is TGTGCCTGGAGGGGACAGGGGAAAGAAAAACTGTTTTTT.

V is TRBV19 and J is TRBJ1-4, with no clear D. Germline CDR1 and CDR2: LNHDA and SQIVND (reference sequence). V lost 7 bases and J lost 1, with 7 bases in between. The CDR3 spans 13 residues. The CDR3: CASNSVTNEKLFF. For the CDR3, the DNA is TGTGCCAGTAACAGCGTAACTAATGAAAAACTGTTTTTT.

V and J are TRBV27 and TRBJ2-3, with D possibly TRBD1 on 5 matching bases. Per germline, CDR1 MNHEY and CDR2 SMNVEV (reference sequence). CDR3 size: 16 residues. Trimming removed 3 bases from V and 0 bases from J, with 13 bases in between. The CDR3 here is CASSFQGPVSTDTQYF. In nucleotides, the CDR3 is TGTGCCAGCAGTTTTCAGGGCCCCGTCAGCACAGATACGCAGTATTTT.

This chain connects TRBV11-2 to TRBJ1-2, with D perhaps TRBD1 (5 bases). The germline CDR1 and CDR2 sequences are SGHAT and FQNNGV. The CDR3 loop spans 15 amino acids. The V and J ends lost 3 bases and 3 bases respectively, with 14 bases between them. CDR3 region: CASSFGRGPYYGYTF. The CDR3 DNA follows: TGTGCCAGCAGCTTTGGAAGGGGACCCTACTATGGCTACACCTTC.

The V call is TRBV4-2, the J call TRBJ1-1; D unresolved. The V end was cut by 3 bases, the J end by 10 bases, with 15 bases between. CDR1 and CDR2 (germline): LGHNA, YNFKEQ. The CDR3 is made up of 13 amino acids. The CDR3, as DNA: TGTGCCAGCAGCCACATACGAAAGCAAGGAGCTTTCTTT. Translated: CASSHIRKQGAFF.

A single count supports this clone. CDR3 in amino acids: CASSLGHTYNEQFF. For the CDR3, the DNA is TGTGCCAGCAGCCTGGGACATACCTACAATGAGCAGTTCTTC. The genes are TRBV6-5 and TRBJ2-1; possible D gene TRBD1, 6 bases. The germline V and J ends were trimmed by 6 bases and 2 bases, with 11 bases remaining between them. The germline CDR1 and CDR2 sequences are MNHEY and SVGAGI. There are 14 residues in the CDR3.

The V call is TRBV6-5, the J call TRBJ1-1; D not certain. V lost 8 bases to trimming and J lost 5 bases, with 12 bases between them. The CDR3 is 12 amino acids. Germline values: CDR1 MNHEY, CDR2 SVGAGI. In nucleotides, the CDR3 is TGTGCCAGCGGCCGCGGGAGGACTGAAGCTTTCTTT. Its translation: CASGRGRTEAFF.

The rearrangement links TRBV3-1 (or the pseudogene TRBV3-2) to TRBJ2-7; D unresolved. The CDR3 sequence is 12 residues long. The ends were cut back, 4 bases at V and 0 bases at J, with 4 bases in the middle. Germline values: CDR1 LGHDT, CDR2 YNNKEL (reference sequence). CDR3 amino acids: CASSRASYEQYF. Here the CDR3 DNA reads TGTGCCAGCAGCCGAGCCTCCTACGAGCAGTACTTC.

The chain combines TRBV6-5 with TRBJ2-1, with 8 bases fitting TRBD1. CDR1 is MNHEY and CDR2 is SVGAGI in the germline V gene. Unmatched junction bases numbered 12, after V lost 6 bases and J lost 8 bases. CDR3 length equals 15 residues. The CDR3 loop is CASREVRTGTYEQFF. Written as DNA, the CDR3 is TGTGCCAGCAGGGAGGTCAGGACAGGGACCTATGAGCAGTTCTTC.

V and J are TRBV4-1 and TRBJ1-2; D gene unclear. Germline loops: CDR1 MGHRA, CDR2 YSYEKL. The CDR3 extends over 14 amino acids. The V and J ends lost 5 bases and 4 bases respectively, with 14 bases between them. The CDR3 reads CASSTPALAYGYTF. The CDR3, as DNA: TGCGCCAGCAGCACCCCCGCGTTGGCCTATGGCTACACCTTC.

This clone has more than one count but fewer than ten. The CDR3 DNA follows: TGTGCCAGCAGTTCCGCTAGCGGGGGGGCGTACACCGGGGAGCTGTTTTTT. Residues: CASSSASGGAYTGELFF. The rearrangement links TRBV27 to TRBJ2-2; 12 nucleotides line up with TRBD2. The V gene end was trimmed by 4 bases and the J gene end by 3 bases; junction bases not matched to a gene: 6. Germline V gene lookup returns CDR1 MNHEY and CDR2 SMNVEV (reference sequence). The CDR3 extends over 17 amino acids.

This clone was recorded once. The J gene is TRBJ1-5, the V gene TRBV15; the match to TRBD1 covers 7 bases. This CDR3 contains 14 residues. The trim removed 1 base at V and 9 bases at J, leaving 6 bases unmatched. Germline V gene data show CDR1 as LNHNV and CDR2 as YYDKDF (reference sequence). The chain's CDR3 is CATSRGTGDLPQHF. CDR3 in DNA: TGTGCCACCAGCAGAGGGACAGGTGATTTGCCCCAGCATTTT.

This clone was found once. The chain carries TRBV2 and TRBJ1-4, with 7 positions matching TRBD1. Germline assignment: CDR1 SNHLY and CDR2 FYNNEI. The CDR3 has 15 residues. V was pared by 7 bases and J by 8 bases, with 13 bases of the junction left unmatched. The CDR3 loop reads CASNSGDSVFEKLFF. The CDR3 region has the DNA TGTGCCAGCAACTCGGGGGACAGCGTGTTCGAAAAACTGTTTTTT.

This clone was counted once. The chain carries TRBV7-2 and TRBJ2-1; 13 bases fit TRBD2. The CDR3 spans 17 residues. Germline CDR1 and CDR2: SGHTA and FQGNSA. The junction had 7 bases not matched to a gene; V was cut back by 5 bases and J by 3 bases. CDR3 residues: CASSLTSGGPVYNEQFF. CDR3 coding DNA: TGTGCCAGCAGCCTGACTAGCGGGGGGCCCGTCTACAATGAGCAGTTCTTC. The full variable domain, in which reference TRBV7-2 and TRBJ2-1 provide the parts outside the CDR3, is GAGVSQSPSNKVTEKGKDVELRCDPISGHTALYWYRQSLGQGLEFLIYFQGNSAPDKSGLPSDRFSAERTGGSVSTLTIQRTQQEDSAVYLCASSLTSGGPVYNEQFFGPGTRLTVL.

The table lists this clone with a count of one. The chain uses TRBV28 and TRBJ1-1; the D is unclear. V was clipped by 3 bases and J by 1 base, with 9 bases between them. The CDR3 covers 14 residues. Germline loops: CDR1 MDHEN, CDR2 SYDVKM. CDR3 DNA: TGTGCCAGCAGTTTTTTTGGGAAGAACACTGAAGCTTTCTTT. It translates to CASSFFGKNTEAFF.

The chain couples TRBV7-2 to TRBJ1-6; D is unclear. Trimming stripped 3 bases from V and 12 bases from J, with 9 bases between. Germline V CDR1 and CDR2: SGHTA, FQGNSA. There are 12 residues in the CDR3. CDR3 in DNA: TGTGCCAGCAGCTTCACCTCGGGACCCCTCCACTTT. Translation gives CASSFTSGPLHF.